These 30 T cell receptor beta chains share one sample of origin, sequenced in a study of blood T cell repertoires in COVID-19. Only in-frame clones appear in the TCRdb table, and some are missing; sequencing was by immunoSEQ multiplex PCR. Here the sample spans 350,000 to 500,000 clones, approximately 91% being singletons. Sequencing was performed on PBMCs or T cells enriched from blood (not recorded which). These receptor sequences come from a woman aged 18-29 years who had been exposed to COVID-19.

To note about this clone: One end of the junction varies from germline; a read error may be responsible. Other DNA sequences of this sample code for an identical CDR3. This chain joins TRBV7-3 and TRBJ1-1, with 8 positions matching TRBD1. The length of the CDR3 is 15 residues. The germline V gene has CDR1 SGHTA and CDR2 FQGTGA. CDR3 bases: TGTGCCAGCAGCCTAACCGGACAGGGCGGCACTGAAGCTTTCTTT. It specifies CASSLTGQGGTEAFF.

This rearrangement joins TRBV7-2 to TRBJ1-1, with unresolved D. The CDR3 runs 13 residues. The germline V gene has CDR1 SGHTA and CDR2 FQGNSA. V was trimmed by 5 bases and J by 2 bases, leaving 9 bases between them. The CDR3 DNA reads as TGTGCCAGCAGCCTCCAGGAAAACACTGAAGCTTTCTTT. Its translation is CASSLQENTEAFF.

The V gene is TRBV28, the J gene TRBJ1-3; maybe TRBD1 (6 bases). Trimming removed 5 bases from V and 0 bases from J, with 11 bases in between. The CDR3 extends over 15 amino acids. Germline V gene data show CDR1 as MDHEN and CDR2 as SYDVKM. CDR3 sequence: CASSLGQYSGNTIYF. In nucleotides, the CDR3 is TGTGCCAGCAGTCTTGGACAGTACTCTGGAAACACCATATATTTT.

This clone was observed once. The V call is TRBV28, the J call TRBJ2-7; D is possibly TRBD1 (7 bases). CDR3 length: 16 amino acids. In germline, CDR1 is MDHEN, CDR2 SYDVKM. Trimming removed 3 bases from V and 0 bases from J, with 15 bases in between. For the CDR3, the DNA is TGTGCCAGCAGTTTCCCGGGACAGCGGGCCTCCTACGAGCAGTACTTC. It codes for CASSFPGQRASYEQYF. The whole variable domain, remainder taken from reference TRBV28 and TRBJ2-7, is DVKVTQSSRYLVKRTGEKVFLECVQDMDHENMFWYRQDPGLGLRLIYFSYDVKMKEKGDIPEGYSVSREKKERFSLILESASTNQTSMYLCASSFPGQRASYEQYFGPGTRLTVT.

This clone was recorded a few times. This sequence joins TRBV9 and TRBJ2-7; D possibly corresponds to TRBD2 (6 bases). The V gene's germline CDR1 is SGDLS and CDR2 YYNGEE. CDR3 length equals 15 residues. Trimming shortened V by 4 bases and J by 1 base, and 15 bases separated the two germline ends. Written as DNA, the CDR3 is TGTGCCAGCAGCCCCGGGACTCTAGAATCCTACGAGCAGTACTTC. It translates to CASSPGTLESYEQYF.

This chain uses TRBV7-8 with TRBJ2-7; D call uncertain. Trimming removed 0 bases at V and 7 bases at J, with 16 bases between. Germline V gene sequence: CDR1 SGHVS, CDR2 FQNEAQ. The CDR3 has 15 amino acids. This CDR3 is CASSLAVGLSWEQYF. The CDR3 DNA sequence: TGTGCCAGCAGCTTAGCGGTGGGCCTCTCCTGGGAGCAGTACTTC.

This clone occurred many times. CDR3 loop: CATSRGTGDNSPLHF. The CDR3 DNA sequence: TGTGCCACCAGCAGAGGGACAGGGGATAATTCACCCCTCCACTTT. The J gene is TRBJ1-6, the V gene TRBV15, with 9 nucleotides matching TRBD1. Losses at the gene ends were 1 base for V and 5 bases for J; bases not matched to a gene: 0. Germline V gives CDR1 LNHNV, CDR2 YYDKDF (reference sequence). This CDR3 comprises 15 residues.

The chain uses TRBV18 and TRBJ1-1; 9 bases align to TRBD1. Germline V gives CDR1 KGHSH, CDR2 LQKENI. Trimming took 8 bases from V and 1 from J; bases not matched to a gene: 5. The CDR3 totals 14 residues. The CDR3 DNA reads TGTGCCAGCGCGGGACAGGGTCAGAACACTGAAGCTTTCTTT. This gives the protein CASAGQGQNTEAFF.

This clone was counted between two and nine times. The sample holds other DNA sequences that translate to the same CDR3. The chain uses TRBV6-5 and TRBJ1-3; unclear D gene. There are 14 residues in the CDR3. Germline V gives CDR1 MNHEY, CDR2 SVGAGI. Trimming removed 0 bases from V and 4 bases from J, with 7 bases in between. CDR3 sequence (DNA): TGTGCCAGCAGTTACTCTTCTTCGGGAAACACCATATATTTT. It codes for CASSYSSSGNTIYF.

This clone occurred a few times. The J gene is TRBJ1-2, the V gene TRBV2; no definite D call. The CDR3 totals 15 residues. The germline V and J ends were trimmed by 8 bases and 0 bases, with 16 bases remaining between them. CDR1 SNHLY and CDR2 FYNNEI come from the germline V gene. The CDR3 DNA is TGTGCCAGCGGGAGGCTGCCTCAAGCTAACTATGGCTACACCTTC. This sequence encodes CASGRLPQANYGYTF.

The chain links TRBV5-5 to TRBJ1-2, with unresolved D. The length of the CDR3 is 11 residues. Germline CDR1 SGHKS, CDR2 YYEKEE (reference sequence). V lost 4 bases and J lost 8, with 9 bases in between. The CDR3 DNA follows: TGTGCCAGCAGCAGCATCGGGGGCTACACCTTC. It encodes CASSSIGGYTF.

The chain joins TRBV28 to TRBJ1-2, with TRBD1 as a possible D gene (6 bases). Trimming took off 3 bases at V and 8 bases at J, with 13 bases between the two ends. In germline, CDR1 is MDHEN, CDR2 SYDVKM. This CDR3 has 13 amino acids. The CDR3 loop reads CASSFAGGDGYTF. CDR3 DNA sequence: TGTGCCAGCAGTTTCGCGGGGGGCGACGGCTACACCTTC.

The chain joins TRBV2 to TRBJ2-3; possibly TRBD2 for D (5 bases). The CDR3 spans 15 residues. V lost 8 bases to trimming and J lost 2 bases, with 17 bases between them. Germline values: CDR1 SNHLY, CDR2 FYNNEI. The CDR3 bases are TGTGCCAGCCAAATCGGACTCCTCGACACAGATACGCAGTATTTT. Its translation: CASQIGLLDTDTQYF. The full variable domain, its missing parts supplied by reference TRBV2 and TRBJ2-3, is EPEVTQTPSHQVTQMGQEVILRCVPISNHLYFYWYRQILGQKVEFLVSFYNNEISEKSEIFDDQFSVERPDGSNFTLKIRSTKLEDSAMYFCASQIGLLDTDTQYFGPGTRLTVL.

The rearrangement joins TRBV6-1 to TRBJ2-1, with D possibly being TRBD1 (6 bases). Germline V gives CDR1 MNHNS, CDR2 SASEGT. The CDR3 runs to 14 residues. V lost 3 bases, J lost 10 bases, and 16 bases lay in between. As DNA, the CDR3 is TGTGCCAGCAGTGACGGGACAAAACCCTGGGAGCAGTTCTTC. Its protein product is CASSDGTKPWEQFF.

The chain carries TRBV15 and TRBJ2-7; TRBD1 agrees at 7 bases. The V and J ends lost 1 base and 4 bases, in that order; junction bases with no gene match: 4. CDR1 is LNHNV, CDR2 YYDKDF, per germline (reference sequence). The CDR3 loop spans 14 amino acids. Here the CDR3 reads CATSRADRVYEQYF. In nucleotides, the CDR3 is TGTGCCACCAGCAGAGCCGACAGGGTGTACGAGCAGTACTTC.

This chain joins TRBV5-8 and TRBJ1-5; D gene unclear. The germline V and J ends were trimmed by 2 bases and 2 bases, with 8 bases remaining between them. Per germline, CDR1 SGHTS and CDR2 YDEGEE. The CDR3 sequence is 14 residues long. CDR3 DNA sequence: TGTGCCAGCAGCTTCGAGGTTGGCAATCAGCCCCAGCATTTT. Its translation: CASSFEVGNQPQHF.

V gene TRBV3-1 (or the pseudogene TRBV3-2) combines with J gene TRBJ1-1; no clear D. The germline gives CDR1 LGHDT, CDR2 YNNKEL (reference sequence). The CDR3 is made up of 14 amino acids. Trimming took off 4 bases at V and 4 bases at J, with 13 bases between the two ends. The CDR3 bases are TGTGCCAGCAGCCCCGACACCAAAGGCACTGAAGCTTTCTTT. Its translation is CASSPDTKGTEAFF.

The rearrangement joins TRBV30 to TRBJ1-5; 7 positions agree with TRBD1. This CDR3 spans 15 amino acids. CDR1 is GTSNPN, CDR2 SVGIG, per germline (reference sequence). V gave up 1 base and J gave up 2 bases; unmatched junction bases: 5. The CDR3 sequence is CAWSAGGVGNQPQHF. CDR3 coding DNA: TGTGCCTGGAGTGCAGGGGGAGTAGGCAATCAGCCCCAGCATTTT.

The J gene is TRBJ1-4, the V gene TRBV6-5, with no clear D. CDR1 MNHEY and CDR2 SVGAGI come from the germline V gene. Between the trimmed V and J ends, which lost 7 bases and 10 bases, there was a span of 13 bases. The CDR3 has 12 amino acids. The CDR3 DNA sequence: TGTGCCAGCACTGGCAGTCGGGTAAAACTGTTTTTT. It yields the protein CASTGSRVKLFF.

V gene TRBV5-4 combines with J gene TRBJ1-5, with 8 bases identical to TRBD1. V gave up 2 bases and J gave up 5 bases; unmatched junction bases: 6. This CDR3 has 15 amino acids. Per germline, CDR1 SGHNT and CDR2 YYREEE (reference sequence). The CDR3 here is CASSFGSGQDQPQHF. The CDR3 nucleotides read TGTGCCAGCAGCTTTGGATCGGGACAGGATCAGCCCCAGCATTTT.

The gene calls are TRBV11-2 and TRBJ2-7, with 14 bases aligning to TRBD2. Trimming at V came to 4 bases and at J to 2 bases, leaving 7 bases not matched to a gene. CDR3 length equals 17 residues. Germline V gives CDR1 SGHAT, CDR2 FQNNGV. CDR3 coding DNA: TGTGCCAGCAGCTATGGGACTAGCGGGAGTTACACCTACGAGCAGTACTTC. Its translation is CASSYGTSGSYTYEQYF.

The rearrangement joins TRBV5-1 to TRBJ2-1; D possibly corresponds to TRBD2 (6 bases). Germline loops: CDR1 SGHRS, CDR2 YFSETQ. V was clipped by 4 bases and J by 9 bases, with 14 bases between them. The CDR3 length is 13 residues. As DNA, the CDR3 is TGCGCCAGCAGCGGCCTAGCGCGCGGTGAGCAGTTCTTC. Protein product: CASSGLARGEQFF.

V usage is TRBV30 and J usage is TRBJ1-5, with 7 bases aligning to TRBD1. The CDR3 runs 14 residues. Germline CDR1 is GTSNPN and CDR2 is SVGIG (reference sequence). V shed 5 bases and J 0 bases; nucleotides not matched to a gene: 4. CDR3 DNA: TGTGCCTGGGGAACAGGGGCTAGCAATCAGCCCCAGCATTTT. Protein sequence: CAWGTGASNQPQHF.

The CDR3 DNA sequence: TGTGCCAGCAGCCCGGAAGGGGGCCGATGGCGTTCACCCCTCCACTTT. Protein product: CASSPEGGRWRSPLHF. This chain uses TRBV3-1 (or the pseudogene TRBV3-2) with TRBJ1-6; 7 positions match TRBD1. J was trimmed by 9 bases and V by 4 bases; bases with no gene match: 12. The germline V gene encodes CDR1 LGHDT and CDR2 YNNKEL (reference sequence). The CDR3 is 16 amino acids.

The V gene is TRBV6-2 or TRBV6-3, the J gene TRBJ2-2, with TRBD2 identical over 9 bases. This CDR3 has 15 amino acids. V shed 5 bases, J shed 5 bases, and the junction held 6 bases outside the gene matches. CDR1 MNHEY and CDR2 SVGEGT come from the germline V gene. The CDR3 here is CASSPPGLATGELFF. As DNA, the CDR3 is TGTGCCAGCAGTCCACCGGGACTAGCAACCGGGGAGCTGTTTTTT.

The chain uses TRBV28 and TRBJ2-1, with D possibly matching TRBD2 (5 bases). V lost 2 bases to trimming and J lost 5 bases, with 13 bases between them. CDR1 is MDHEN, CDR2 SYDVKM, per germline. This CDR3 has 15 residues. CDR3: CASSLLLLVDNEQFF. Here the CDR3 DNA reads TGTGCCAGCAGTTTACTTCTACTAGTGGACAATGAGCAGTTCTTC.

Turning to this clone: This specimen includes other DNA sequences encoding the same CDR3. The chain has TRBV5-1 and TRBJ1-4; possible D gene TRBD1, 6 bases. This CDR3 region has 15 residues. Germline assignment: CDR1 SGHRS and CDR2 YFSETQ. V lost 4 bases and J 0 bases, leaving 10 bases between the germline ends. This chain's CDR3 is CASSLQGPTNEKLFF. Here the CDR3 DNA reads TGCGCCAGCAGCCTACAGGGCCCAACTAATGAAAAACTGTTTTTT. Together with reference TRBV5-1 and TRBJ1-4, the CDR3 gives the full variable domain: KAGVTQTPRYLIKTRGQQVTLSCSPISGHRSVSWYQQTPGQGLQFLFEYFSETQRNKGNFPGRFSGRQFSNSRSEMNVSTLELGDSALYLCASSLQGPTNEKLFFGSGTQLSVL.

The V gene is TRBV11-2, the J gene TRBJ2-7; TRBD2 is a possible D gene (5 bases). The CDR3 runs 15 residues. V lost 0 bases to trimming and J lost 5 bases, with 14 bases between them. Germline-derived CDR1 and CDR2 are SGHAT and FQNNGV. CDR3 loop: CASSLDLERGNEQYF. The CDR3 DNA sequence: TGTGCCAGCAGCTTAGATTTGGAACGAGGGAACGAGCAGTACTTC.

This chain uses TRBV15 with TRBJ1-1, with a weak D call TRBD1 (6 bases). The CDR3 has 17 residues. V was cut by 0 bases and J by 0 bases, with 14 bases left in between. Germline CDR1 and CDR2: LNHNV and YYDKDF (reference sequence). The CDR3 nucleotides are TGTGCCACCAGCAGAGATATAACAGGGCGGATGAACACTGAAGCTTTCTTT. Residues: CATSRDITGRMNTEAFF. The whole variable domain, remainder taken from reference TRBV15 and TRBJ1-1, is DAMVIQNPRYQVTQFGKPVTLSCSQTLNHNVMYWYQQKSSQAPKLLFHYYDKDFNNEADTPDNFQSRRPNTSFCFLDIRSPGLGDTAMYLCATSRDITGRMNTEAFFGQGTRLTVV.

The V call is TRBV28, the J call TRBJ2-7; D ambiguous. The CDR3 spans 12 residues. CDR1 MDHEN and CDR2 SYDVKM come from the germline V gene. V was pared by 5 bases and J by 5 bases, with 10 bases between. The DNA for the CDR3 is TGTGCCAGCAGTCCCCCACGGGACGAGCAGTACTTC. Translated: CASSPPRDEQYF.